This T cell receptor beta chain appears in the sequencing data of a study of cytomegalovirus exposure and HLA in healthy donors. 60 Vbeta and 13 Jbeta primers were used in PCR. Method: immunoSEQ multiplex PCR; TCRdb's copy keeps in-frame clones and lacks some. The sample carries 65,000 to 70,000 clones, around 74% recorded once. The germline V gene has CDR1 LNHNV and CDR2 YYDKDF (reference sequence). V gave up 0 bases and J gave up 5 bases, with 11 bases separating them. This CDR3 is 15 amino acids long. Comment on this clone: Its target is unknown.

Study outcomes and limitations: Productive status was seen about 90% or about 30% of the time for most TCR beta V segments in an earlier analysis. Both high specificity and high sensitivity reportedly marked the classifier's diagnosis of cytomegalovirus status.

The sequence derives from a woman aged 25 to 39 in good health and CMV-seropositive. This sequence joins TRBV15 and TRBJ1-3, with D maybe TRBD1 (6 bases). Source material: PBMCs. In nucleotides, the CDR3 is TGTGCCACCAGCAGAGATCGGGACAAGAGAAACACCATATATTTT. This gives the protein CATSRDRDKRNTIYF.